Included here is one T cell receptor beta chain sequence, with context. The antigen is not known. The data were taken from a study of OX40 agonist ivuxolimab in advanced cancers. Study findings and constraints: Dosing at 0.1 to 3.0 mg/kg was accompanied by clonal expansion of CD4+ and CD8+ blood T cells by week 6. A proportion of nonresponders additionally exhibited low normalized T-cell clonal expansion.

V lost 6 bases and J 4 bases, leaving 13 bases between the germline ends. Germline V gene lookup returns CDR1 MNHEY and CDR2 SVGAGI. This CDR3 is built from 15 residues. Patients were ineligible given autoimmune disease history or systemic immunosuppression. Generated by immunoSEQ multiplex PCR, the TCRdb table keeps only in-frame clones and is missing some. The sample records 74,000 or so clones, 90% to 95% being singletons. This sequence was found in an adult with an advanced solid tumor such as melanoma, head and neck, liver or kidney cancer. Material: CD4+ or CD8+ T cells sorted from blood, obtained in a trial of the OX40 agonist ivuxolimab. The rearrangement joins TRBV6-5 to TRBJ1-6; maybe TRBD1 (6 bases). DNA for the CDR3: TGTGCCAGCAGCCCGGACAGTGGGTATAATTCACCCCTCCACTTT. It yields the protein CASSPDSGYNSPLHF.